The rows below give T cell receptor beta chains drawn from one sample of a study of CD8 T cells in ankylosing spondylitis. TCRdb processed the 5' RACE reads anew with MiXCR; each CDR3 protein has one entry. The sample shows about 840,000 distinct CDR3 sequences, around 11% of them seen only once. Source material: blood, either unsorted or a sorted T cell fraction (not recorded which). These receptors originate from a male donor with ankylosing spondylitis. Both conserved end residues are part of each CDR3. D genes are given only for firm matches. Some rows mark clone size as missing; the rest say once, few, many or name a class of expanded clone.

j_call: TRBJ2-3
clone_size: few
d_call: NA
v_call: TRBV7-8
cdr3_aa: CASSLARTVAATQYF

j_call: TRBJ1-3
clone_size: few
d_call: TRBD1
v_call: TRBV6-5
cdr3_aa: CASSSRYRGSGNTIYF

j_call: TRBJ2-3
clone_size: many
d_call: NA
v_call: TRBV18
cdr3_aa: CASSPIPGTVTDTQYF

j_call: TRBJ2-1
clone_size: NA
d_call: TRBD2
v_call: TRBV4-3
cdr3_aa: CASSQDGTSGTYNEQFF

j_call: TRBJ1-1
clone_size: NA
d_call: NA
v_call: TRBV6-1
cdr3_aa: CASSREGGTEAFF

j_call: TRBJ2-7
clone_size: many
d_call: TRBD2
v_call: TRBV5-1
cdr3_aa: CASSLEGLAYEQYF

j_call: TRBJ2-3
clone_size: many
d_call: NA
v_call: TRBV9
cdr3_aa: CASSVVQGTDTQYF

j_call: TRBJ1-2
clone_size: NA
d_call: NA
v_call: TRBV29-1
cdr3_aa: CSVELGLYGYTF

j_call: TRBJ2-1
clone_size: few
d_call: NA
v_call: TRBV7-9
cdr3_aa: CASSLTGAWDNEQFF

j_call: TRBJ2-5
clone_size: once
d_call: NA
v_call: TRBV7-9
cdr3_aa: CASSLGNTGETQYF

j_call: TRBJ2-7
clone_size: few
d_call: TRBD2
v_call: TRBV6-1
cdr3_aa: CASRTVGSGSSYEQYF

j_call: TRBJ1-1
clone_size: few
d_call: NA
v_call: TRBV11-2
cdr3_aa: CASSSDRVGQRAFF

j_call: TRBJ2-7
clone_size: few
d_call: NA
v_call: TRBV12-3/TRBV12-4
cdr3_aa: CASRTLPSYEQYF

j_call: TRBJ1-2
clone_size: NA
d_call: TRBD1
v_call: TRBV29-1
cdr3_aa: CSVAALSQGARGYTF

j_call: TRBJ1-1
clone_size: NA
d_call: NA
v_call: TRBV24-1
cdr3_aa: CATSEANTEAFF

j_call: TRBJ1-4
clone_size: NA
d_call: NA
v_call: TRBV7-9
cdr3_aa: CASSFHPTNEKLFF

j_call: TRBJ2-3
clone_size: many
d_call: TRBD2
v_call: TRBV5-1
cdr3_aa: CASSLEAGGIDTQYF

j_call: TRBJ2-6
clone_size: few
d_call: NA
v_call: TRBV6-2/TRBV6-3
cdr3_aa: CASSTRQSGANVLTF

j_call: TRBJ1-1
clone_size: NA
d_call: NA
v_call: TRBV25-1
cdr3_aa: CASSDREGTEAFF

j_call: TRBJ1-1
clone_size: few
d_call: NA
v_call: TRBV24-1
cdr3_aa: CATRSQLNTEAFF

j_call: TRBJ1-2
clone_size: few
d_call: NA
v_call: TRBV12-3/TRBV12-4
cdr3_aa: CASSSRLGPGGYTF

j_call: TRBJ1-1
clone_size: few
d_call: TRBD1
v_call: TRBV27
cdr3_aa: CASSFFRQGYTEAFF

j_call: TRBJ2-5
clone_size: NA
d_call: TRBD1
v_call: TRBV6-2/TRBV6-3
cdr3_aa: CASSYSAYGTGSQETQYF

j_call: TRBJ2-5
clone_size: many
d_call: NA
v_call: TRBV20-1
cdr3_aa: CSARLRLPGGTQYF

j_call: TRBJ2-5
clone_size: few
d_call: TRBD2
v_call: TRBV10-2
cdr3_aa: CASSGTTGTQYF

j_call: TRBJ2-7
clone_size: NA
d_call: NA
v_call: TRBV10-3
cdr3_aa: CAIGDSTSYEQYF

j_call: TRBJ2-4
clone_size: NA
d_call: TRBD2
v_call: TRBV5-1
cdr3_aa: CASSTGLAGVFIQYF

j_call: TRBJ2-4
clone_size: NA
d_call: NA
v_call: TRBV5-1
cdr3_aa: CASSPRENIQYF

j_call: TRBJ1-6
clone_size: NA
d_call: TRBD1
v_call: TRBV20-1
cdr3_aa: CSAGGQGSPLHF

j_call: TRBJ2-1
clone_size: few
d_call: NA
v_call: TRBV5-1
cdr3_aa: CASSSEGASYNEQFF

j_call: TRBJ2-5
clone_size: NA
d_call: TRBD2
v_call: TRBV4-2
cdr3_aa: CASSPGLAEAQETQYF

j_call: TRBJ1-2
clone_size: NA
d_call: TRBD1
v_call: TRBV7-2
cdr3_aa: CASSLAPGQNYGYTF

j_call: TRBJ2-3
clone_size: NA
d_call: NA
v_call: TRBV7-2
cdr3_aa: CASSFGLQGPDTQYF

j_call: TRBJ2-7
clone_size: few
d_call: TRBD1
v_call: TRBV5-1
cdr3_aa: CASAPFPRGLLYEQYF

j_call: TRBJ2-7
clone_size: NA
d_call: NA
v_call: TRBV10-1
cdr3_aa: CASSAGTSSSGEQYF

j_call: TRBJ1-5
clone_size: NA
d_call: NA
v_call: TRBV20-1
cdr3_aa: CSARPYDGNQPQHF

j_call: TRBJ2-7
clone_size: many
d_call: TRBD1
v_call: TRBV12-3/TRBV12-4
cdr3_aa: CASTWGTGVNYEQYF

j_call: TRBJ1-3
clone_size: NA
d_call: NA
v_call: TRBV7-2
cdr3_aa: CASSHAPPGNTIYF

j_call: TRBJ1-2
clone_size: many
d_call: NA
v_call: TRBV5-1
cdr3_aa: CASSFLSHYGYTF

j_call: TRBJ2-3
clone_size: few
d_call: TRBD2
v_call: TRBV4-2
cdr3_aa: CASSQDQRDADPSTDTQYF

j_call: TRBJ1-5
clone_size: NA
d_call: NA
v_call: TRBV20-1
cdr3_aa: CSASGDPDQPQHF

j_call: TRBJ2-5
clone_size: few
d_call: NA
v_call: TRBV20-1
cdr3_aa: CSASVQGRETQYF

j_call: TRBJ2-4
clone_size: NA
d_call: NA
v_call: TRBV5-6
cdr3_aa: CASNPPVGSSENIQYF

j_call: TRBJ1-2
clone_size: NA
d_call: TRBD1
v_call: TRBV3-1
cdr3_aa: CASSQVATGNGYTF

j_call: TRBJ2-7
clone_size: few
d_call: TRBD1
v_call: TRBV27
cdr3_aa: CASTLRDSSYEQYF

j_call: TRBJ2-2
clone_size: NA
d_call: NA
v_call: TRBV5-5
cdr3_aa: CASSLASWNTGELFF

j_call: TRBJ2-7
clone_size: few
d_call: NA
v_call: TRBV18
cdr3_aa: CASSPRQGWYEQYF

j_call: TRBJ2-7
clone_size: many
d_call: NA
v_call: TRBV12-3/TRBV12-4
cdr3_aa: CASSSGRRYEQYF

j_call: TRBJ1-5
clone_size: few
d_call: NA
v_call: TRBV6-2/TRBV6-3
cdr3_aa: CASSTGRYSNQPQHF

j_call: TRBJ2-1
clone_size: NA
d_call: TRBD2
v_call: TRBV6-1
cdr3_aa: CASSDIAGRGDEQFF